The 17 T cell receptor beta chains below come from one sample, sequenced in a study of cytomegalovirus exposure and HLA in healthy donors. Use of 60 Vbeta and 13 Jbeta primers characterized the PCR. Assay used: immunoSEQ multiplex PCR; TCRdb lists only in-frame clones, some missing. The table records 100,000 or so clones, 78% of them present only once. The material sequenced was PBMCs. The receptors were sampled from a man younger than 45 in good health and CMV-seronegative.

The chain employs TRBV9 and TRBJ2-7, with D maybe TRBD1 (5 bases). Looked up from germline, CDR1 is SGDLS and CDR2 is YYNGEE. Between the trimmed V and J ends, which lost 0 bases and 4 bases, there was a span of 14 bases. The CDR3 has 15 amino acids. The CDR3 loop is CASSVVPGFGYEQYF. The CDR3 bases are TGTGCCAGCAGCGTAGTCCCAGGGTTTGGGTACGAGCAGTACTTC.

This clone was counted between two and nine times. The genes are TRBV2 and TRBJ2-7; tentative D call: TRBD2 (5 bases). V was clipped by 7 bases and J by 3 bases, with 16 bases between them. The CDR3 runs 14 residues. CDR1 SNHLY and CDR2 FYNNEI come from the germline V gene. The CDR3 sequence is CASNRGRENYEQYF. The CDR3 nucleotides are TGTGCCAGCAACCGAGGGAGAGAGAACTACGAGCAGTACTTC.

The genes are TRBV6-1 and TRBJ2-1, with TRBD1 identical over 11 bases. Germline V lookup: CDR1 MNHNS, CDR2 SASEGT. Trimming cost V 6 bases and J 7 bases; bases outside gene matches: 8. This CDR3 spans 15 amino acids. CDR3 residues: CASRLGQGAKNEQFF. The CDR3 nucleotides are TGTGCCAGCAGACTTGGACAGGGGGCAAAGAATGAGCAGTTCTTC.

Of note for this clone: Other nucleotide sequences in the sample specify the same CDR3. The chain joins TRBV4-3 to TRBJ1-5, with D uncertain. CDR3 length equals 13 residues. Germline V gene lookup returns CDR1 LGHNA and CDR2 YSLEER. The germline V and J ends were trimmed by 0 bases and 6 bases, with 6 bases remaining between them. The CDR3 nucleotides read TGCGCCAGCAGCCAAGATCGGGGTCAGCCCCAGCATTTT. This sequence encodes CASSQDRGQPQHF.

The chain links TRBV29-1 to TRBJ2-4; D might be TRBD2 (6 bases). There are 15 residues in the CDR3. Trimming took off 2 bases at V and 3 bases at J, with 14 bases between the two ends. CDR1 and CDR2 from the germline V gene are SQVTM and ANQGSEA. The CDR3, as DNA: TGCAGCGTTGAAAGTCTTGGAGGGGACAAAAACATTCAGTACTTC. Translated: CSVESLGGDKNIQYF.

To note about this clone: The same CDR3 also results from other DNA sequences found in this sample. The DNA of the CDR3 is TGTGCCAGCAGCTCCCGCTCGAGCGGGACACTAAACTACGAGCAGTACTTC. This encodes CASSSRSSGTLNYEQYF. This chain connects TRBV7-8 to TRBJ2-7; D possibly corresponds to TRBD2 (7 bases). The V end was cut by 4 bases, the J end by 3 bases, with 22 bases between. CDR1 is SGHVS, CDR2 FQNEAQ, per germline. This CDR3 region has 17 residues.

The chain employs TRBV7-9 and TRBJ1-5, with 7 bases matching TRBD1. The CDR3 has 17 amino acids. V gave up 5 bases and J gave up 5 bases; unmatched junction bases: 15. Germline V gene data show CDR1 as SEHNR and CDR2 as FQNEAQ (reference sequence). The CDR3 region is CASSPYGGTGVHQPQHF. The CDR3 nucleotides are TGTGCCAGCAGCCCATATGGGGGCACAGGGGTTCATCAGCCCCAGCATTTT. The whole variable domain, remainder taken from reference TRBV7-9 and TRBJ1-5, is DTGVSQNPRHKITKRGQNVTFRCDPISEHNRLYWYRQTLGQGPEFLTYFQNEAQLEKSRLLSDRFSAERPKGSFSTLEIQRTEQGDSAMYLCASSPYGGTGVHQPQHFGDGTRLSIL.

This clone was found a few times. CDR3 sequence (DNA): TGTGCTAGTGGTTTGGACTCGGACACCACCTATACTTATAATTCACCCCTCCACTTT. Residues: CASGLDSDTTYTYNSPLHF. The V gene is TRBV12-5, the J gene TRBJ1-6; possible D gene TRBD1, 5 bases. Germline loops: CDR1 LGHNT, CDR2 FRNRAP. The CDR3 has 19 amino acids. Trimming pared 1 base from V and 4 bases from J, leaving 20 bases between.

The V gene is TRBV5-1, the J gene TRBJ2-3, with D perhaps matching TRBD2 (7 bases). Trimming took 4 bases from V and 3 from J, leaving 24 bases between them. CDR1 and CDR2 (germline): SGHRS, YFSETQ. The CDR3 loop spans 18 amino acids. The CDR3, as DNA: TGCGCCAGCAGCCCGGGGGGCGTTAGCCGGGGGCTTACAGATACGCAGTATTTT. Its protein product is CASSPGGVSRGLTDTQYF.

This chain uses TRBV5-1 with TRBJ2-7, with D unclear. The CDR3 extends over 14 amino acids. Trimming left V 0 bases short and J 4 bases short, with 11 bases between. The germline V gene encodes CDR1 SGHRS and CDR2 YFSETQ. CDR3 nucleotide sequence: TGCGCCAGCAGCTTGGTGGCAGCGTCTTACGAGCAGTACTTC. Translating gives CASSLVAASYEQYF. The full variable domain, with the rest looked up from reference TRBV5-1 and TRBJ2-7, is KAGVTQTPRYLIKTRGQQVTLSCSPISGHRSVSWYQQTPGQGLQFLFEYFSETQRNKGNFPGRFSGRQFSNSRSEMNVSTLELGDSALYLCASSLVAASYEQYFGPGTRLTVT.

The chain combines TRBV7-6 with TRBJ2-5; 8 nucleotides line up with TRBD1. Germline lookup yields CDR1 SGHVS and CDR2 FNYEAQ. The CDR3 sequence is 16 residues long. Trimming took 1 base from V and 2 from J; bases not matched to a gene: 6. CDR3 region: CASSLVPGDRQETQYF. The CDR3 region has the DNA TGTGCCAGCAGCTTAGTTCCAGGGGACAGGCAAGAGACCCAGTACTTC.

The chain recombines TRBV19 with TRBJ1-2, with D possibly matching TRBD1 (5 bases). The CDR3 extends over 14 amino acids. Per the germline V gene, CDR1 is LNHDA and CDR2 is SQIVND (reference sequence). V was cut by 9 bases and J by 4 bases, with 18 bases left in between. The CDR3 loop reads CASTRSGGGYGYTF. CDR3 nucleotide sequence: TGTGCCAGCACTCGTTCGGGGGGGGGCTATGGCTACACCTTC.

This clone was seen a few times. The chain couples TRBV7-9 to TRBJ1-1; 10 nucleotides line up with TRBD1. CDR1 is SEHNR, CDR2 FQNEAQ, per germline (reference sequence). The CDR3 is 14 residues long. V dropped 5 bases and J dropped 7; count of bases not matched to a gene: 7. CDR3 in amino acids: CASSPWDRGHEAFF. CDR3 DNA sequence: TGTGCCAGCAGCCCATGGGACAGGGGCCATGAAGCTTTCTTT.

The chain recombines TRBV9 with TRBJ2-3; the match to TRBD2 covers 7 bases. Germline V gene sequence: CDR1 SGDLS, CDR2 YYNGEE. This CDR3 is built from 14 residues. V lost 4 bases to trimming and J lost 2 bases; unmatched junction nucleotides: 4. In DNA form, the CDR3 reads TGTGCCAGCAGCCCCGGGAGGACCACAGATACGCAGTATTTT. Amino acid sequence: CASSPGRTTDTQYF.

A few counts support this clone. The rearrangement links TRBV7-9 to TRBJ1-1; 9 bases fit TRBD1. Germline CDR1 SEHNR, CDR2 FQNEAQ (reference sequence). This CDR3 contains 14 residues. Trimming at V came to 5 bases and at J to 1 base, leaving 2 bases not matched to a gene. This CDR3 is CASSPTGGNTEAFF. The CDR3 DNA reads TGTGCCAGCAGCCCGACAGGGGGGAACACTGAAGCTTTCTTT.

V and J are TRBV6-1 and TRBJ1-1; D is possibly TRBD1 (6 bases). The CDR3 length is 14 residues. Trimming cost V 7 bases and J 5 bases, with 17 bases left between them. The germline V gene has CDR1 MNHNS and CDR2 SASEGT. As DNA, the CDR3 is TGTGCCAGCATTACTTATGCAGGGGTGACTGAAGCTTTCTTT. Translation gives CASITYAGVTEAFF.

This clone has a single count. This CDR3 reads CSVGGTSGGYEQYF. The CDR3 nucleotides read TGCAGCGTTGGAGGTACCAGCGGAGGCTACGAGCAGTACTTC. The rearrangement joins TRBV29-1 to TRBJ2-7; tentative D call: TRBD2 (5 bases). V was clipped by 4 bases and J by 3 bases, with 16 bases between them. Germline-derived CDR1 and CDR2 are SQVTM and ANQGSEA. The CDR3 runs to 14 residues.